Reported below is one TCR beta chain. Antigen unknown. With 6 bases removed from V and 6 bases from J, the gap between germline ends came to 6 bases. CDR3 length equals 11 residues. The germline CDR1 and CDR2 sequences are MGHDK and SYGVNS. These data are taken from a study of cytomegalovirus exposure and HLA in healthy donors. Study-wide results and caveats: Using the classifier, cytomegalovirus status was reportedly diagnosed with high specificity and sensitivity. An observed cluster of highly shared sequence variants was recorded as a likely sequencing artifact. By HLA locus, TCR association rates varied in a later analysis, with DRB1 showing the most and HLA-C the fewest.

Both 60 Vbeta primers and 13 Jbeta primers went into the PCR. As processed by the authors: Roughly 10 million shared chains were among the approximately 76 million unique TCR beta chains that a later analysis counted. Profiling relied on immunoSEQ multiplex PCR, and the TCRdb table lists in-frame clones only, not all of them. The DNA gave D and trimming, while V, J and clone size come from that table. Among around 150,000 clones, about three quarters were seen once, and the ten largest hold roughly 2%. Sample: PBMCs. The V gene is TRBV25-1, the J gene TRBJ2-1, with D unclear. The TCR was taken from a female donor in good health and CMV-seronegative. As DNA, the CDR3 is TGTGCCAGCAGGGCCCTCAATGAGCAGTTCTTC. Amino acids: CASRALNEQFF.